These 15 T cell receptor beta chains were all obtained from the same sample, sequenced in a study of T cell responses to AZD1222 COVID-19 vaccine. The repertoire was sequenced with immunoSEQ multiplex PCR; TCRdb's copy has only in-frame clones and lacks some. The sample holds 75,000 to 100,000 clones, under 90% seen once. The material was peripheral blood, obtained on day 0 of AZD1222 vaccination. The receptor set was obtained from an adult in good health.

The V and J genes are TRBV7-9 and TRBJ1-2; unclear D gene. Germline V gene sequence: CDR1 SEHNR, CDR2 FQNEAQ (reference sequence). The V end was cut by 4 bases, the J end by 2 bases, with 11 bases between. This CDR3 spans 14 amino acids. CDR3 region: CASSWADWNYGYTF. CDR3 coding DNA: TGTGCCAGCAGCTGGGCAGACTGGAACTATGGCTACACCTTC.

V and J are TRBV9 and TRBJ2-2; D is unresolved. The CDR3 loop spans 15 amino acids. V was pared by 4 bases and J by 2 bases, with 12 bases between. Germline V gives CDR1 SGDLS, CDR2 YYNGEE. The CDR3 DNA follows: TGTGCCAGCAGCTCCAGACTCACTAACACCGGGGAGCTGTTTTTT. Its translation: CASSSRLTNTGELFF.

This clone is medium-sized within its sample. V is TRBV6-4 and J is TRBJ2-1; D remains unclear. In germline, CDR1 is MRHNA, CDR2 SNTAGT. The CDR3 spans 16 residues. V lost 2 bases, J lost 0 bases, and 11 bases lay in between. The CDR3 protein is CASSDQGSSSYNEQFF. CDR3 bases: TGTGCCAGCAGTGACCAAGGTTCTAGCTCCTACAATGAGCAGTTCTTC.

The chain recombines TRBV2 with TRBJ1-1, with D maybe TRBD1 (6 bases). The V gene lost 5 bases and the J gene lost 3 bases, with 10 bases spanning the gap. The CDR3 covers 13 residues. Germline values: CDR1 SNHLY, CDR2 FYNNEI. CDR3 sequence reads: CASSTRQDTEAFF. The DNA of the CDR3 is TGTGCCAGCAGTACACGACAGGACACTGAAGCTTTCTTT.

The chain links TRBV15 to TRBJ2-7; the D gene is possibly TRBD1 (6 bases). The germline V gene encodes CDR1 LNHNV and CDR2 YYDKDF (reference sequence). This CDR3 has 14 amino acids. Trimming pared 0 bases from V and 3 bases from J, leaving 9 bases between. CDR3 loop: CATSREGQGYEQYF. The CDR3 coding sequence is TGTGCCACCAGCAGAGAGGGACAAGGCTACGAGCAGTACTTC.

V gene TRBV7-9 combines with J gene TRBJ1-1, with no clear D. Trimming removed 2 bases at V and 5 bases at J, with 3 bases between. Looked up from germline, CDR1 is SEHNR and CDR2 is FQNEAQ (reference sequence). The CDR3 covers 11 residues. This CDR3 reads CASSLWTEAFF. The DNA for the CDR3 is TGTGCCAGCAGCTTATGGACTGAAGCTTTCTTT. Based on the CDR3 plus reference TRBV7-9 and TRBJ1-1, the full variable domain is DTGVSQNPRHKITKRGQNVTFRCDPISEHNRLYWYRQTLGQGPEFLTYFQNEAQLEKSRLLSDRFSAERPKGSFSTLEIQRTEQGDSAMYLCASSLWTEAFFGQGTRLTVV.

This clone has just a few counts. The V call is TRBV5-6, the J call TRBJ2-5; a weak D match, TRBD2 (5 bases). CDR3 length: 13 residues. From germline, CDR1 is SGHDT and CDR2 YYEEEE. V lost 2 bases to trimming and J lost 7 bases, with 12 bases between them. The CDR3 protein is CASSFSSEGTQYF. As DNA, the CDR3 is TGTGCCAGCAGCTTCTCTAGTGAGGGGACCCAGTACTTC. The whole variable domain, remainder taken from reference TRBV5-6 and TRBJ2-5, is DAGVTQSPTHLIKTRGQQVTLRCSPKSGHDTVSWYQQALGQGPQFIFQYYEEEERQRGNFPDRFSGHQFPNYSSELNVNALLLGDSALYLCASSFSSEGTQYFGPGTRLLVL.

V gene TRBV9 combines with J gene TRBJ1-3; D is unresolved. The CDR3 covers 17 residues. CDR1 and CDR2 from the germline V gene are SGDLS and YYNGEE. The V end was cut by 0 bases, the J end by 8 bases, with 21 bases between. The CDR3 here is CASSVAGAIPHSDTIYF. The CDR3 DNA reads TGTGCCAGCAGCGTAGCGGGAGCCATACCCCACTCAGACACCATATATTTT.

The CDR3 loop reads CASSALGSSGFTDTQYF. Here the CDR3 DNA reads TGTGCCAGCAGTGCCTTGGGTTCTAGCGGTTTCACAGATACGCAGTATTTT. This sequence joins TRBV28 and TRBJ2-3, with 7 positions matching TRBD2. CDR1 and CDR2 (germline): MDHEN, SYDVKM. The CDR3 loop spans 17 amino acids. The V segment lost 5 bases and the J segment 2 bases; nucleotides outside the gene matches: 13.

V is TRBV7-2 and J is TRBJ2-2; D perhaps matches TRBD2 (6 bases). Looked up from germline, CDR1 is SGHTA and CDR2 is FQGNSA. The ends were cut back, 6 bases at V and 0 bases at J, with 8 bases in the middle. CDR3 length equals 14 residues. The CDR3 coding sequence is TGTGCCAGCAGGGGGGGTTCGAACACCGGGGAGCTGTTTTTT. Translated, it gives CASRGGSNTGELFF.

The V and J genes are TRBV19 and TRBJ1-1, with TRBD1 matching 7 bases. The junction had 4 bases not matched to a gene; V was cut back by 1 base and J by 5 bases. The CDR3 loop spans 14 amino acids. From germline, CDR1 is LNHDA and CDR2 SQIVND (reference sequence). The CDR3 loop reads CASSIGQGGTEAFF. The CDR3 DNA is TGTGCCAGTAGTATAGGGCAGGGGGGGACTGAAGCTTTCTTT.

This clone appeared once. The chain couples TRBV19 to TRBJ2-7; 10 bases are a match to TRBD2. J gave up 2 bases and V 5 bases, and 3 bases lay outside the gene matches. The length of the CDR3 is 14 residues. Germline CDR1 reads LNHDA; CDR2 reads SQIVND (reference sequence). The CDR3 protein is CASSVTSGAYEQYF. DNA of the CDR3: TGTGCCAGTAGTGTAACTAGCGGGGCCTACGAGCAGTACTTC.

The rearrangement uses TRBV3-1 (or the pseudogene TRBV3-2) and TRBJ1-2; 8 positions agree with TRBD1. The CDR3 is 13 amino acids. V trimming: 2 bases; J trimming: 4 bases; junction bases outside the gene matches: 0. The germline CDR1 and CDR2 sequences are LGHDT and YNNKEL (reference sequence). CDR3 region: CASSQQGAYGYTF. CDR3 DNA: TGTGCCAGCAGCCAACAGGGGGCCTATGGCTACACCTTC.

The chain joins TRBV29-1 to TRBJ1-2, with a tentative D call TRBD1 (5 bases). V was trimmed by 5 bases and J by 4 bases, leaving 17 bases between them. This CDR3 comprises 14 residues. Germline V lookup: CDR1 SQVTM, CDR2 ANQGSEA. The CDR3 here is CSVPGHPTPYGYTF. CDR3 in DNA: TGCAGCGTTCCCGGACATCCCACTCCCTATGGCTACACCTTC.

This CDR3 reads CASTTAGSGYTF. The CDR3 DNA is TGTGCCAGCACGACAGCCGGGAGTGGCTACACCTTC. The genes are TRBV6-5 and TRBJ1-2; D may be TRBD1 (5 bases). This CDR3 is built from 12 residues. The V end was cut by 7 bases, the J end by 7 bases, with 13 bases between. Germline values: CDR1 MNHEY, CDR2 SVGAGI.